This entry lists 7 T cell receptor beta chains sequenced from one sample in a study of blood T cell repertoires in COVID-19. The protocol was immunoSEQ multiplex PCR, while the TCRdb copy is restricted to in-frame clones and leaves out a portion. The sample includes about 320,000 clones, 87% seen only once; the top ten take 4.5% to 7%. The sequencing input was PBMCs or T cells enriched from blood (not recorded which). Source of these receptors: a young woman who had recovered from COVID-19.

The rearrangement links TRBV7-8 to TRBJ1-1; D is ambiguous. This CDR3 contains 13 residues. With 0 bases removed from V and 4 bases from J, the gap between germline ends came to 6 bases. Germline V gene data show CDR1 as SGHVS and CDR2 as FQNEAQ. The CDR3 reads CASSLAASTEAFF. The CDR3 coding sequence is TGTGCCAGCAGCTTAGCCGCGTCCACTGAAGCTTTCTTT.

This clone is a singleton in its sample. The genes are TRBV2 and TRBJ1-2; tentative D call: TRBD1 (5 bases). V was cut by 9 bases and J by 6 bases, with 14 bases left in between. Looked up from germline, CDR1 is SNHLY and CDR2 is FYNNEI. There are 12 residues in the CDR3. CDR3 loop: CASQGRMDGYTF. As DNA, the CDR3 is TGTGCCAGTCAGGGAAGGATGGATGGCTACACCTTC.

This chain joins TRBV2 and TRBJ1-5; D not resolved. Germline V CDR1 and CDR2: SNHLY, FYNNEI. The CDR3 runs 12 residues. V was trimmed by 6 bases and J by 4 bases, leaving 7 bases between them. The chain's CDR3 is CASRAQNQPQHF. CDR3 nucleotide sequence: TGTGCCAGCAGGGCTCAAAATCAGCCCCAGCATTTT.

On this clone itself: Other DNA sequences within the sample encode an identical CDR3. This sequence joins TRBV6-2 or TRBV6-3 and TRBJ2-1; D may be TRBD2 (6 bases). Germline CDR1 and CDR2: MNHEY and SVGEGT. There are 15 residues in the CDR3. Trimming pared 0 bases from V and 2 bases from J, leaving 8 bases between. CDR3 nucleotide sequence: TGTGCCAGCAGTTACTCGGGGGGAGCCTACAATGAGCAGTTCTTC. Its translation is CASSYSGGAYNEQFF.

The chain employs TRBV3-1 (or the pseudogene TRBV3-2) and TRBJ1-1; tentative D call: TRBD1 (5 bases). This CDR3 comprises 14 residues. V was clipped by 5 bases and J by 4 bases, with 14 bases between them. CDR1 is LGHDT, CDR2 YNNKEL, per germline (reference sequence). CDR3 nucleotide sequence: TGTGCCAGCAGCTCCTCTCAGGGAGGCACTGAAGCTTTCTTT. As protein: CASSSSQGGTEAFF.

The gene calls are TRBV6-5 and TRBJ2-7; 9 bases map to TRBD2. After removal of 6 bases from V and 2 bases from J, the junction contained 8 bases not matched to a gene. Per the germline V gene, CDR1 is MNHEY and CDR2 is SVGAGI. The CDR3 is made up of 15 amino acids. CDR3: CASSLERGATYEQYF. CDR3 sequence (DNA): TGTGCCAGCAGCCTAGAGCGGGGGGCAACCTACGAGCAGTACTTC.

This clone occurred once. The gene calls are TRBV14 and TRBJ2-1, with a tentative D call TRBD1 (6 bases). Trimming cost V 0 bases and J 3 bases, with 9 bases left between them. Germline V gene sequence: CDR1 SGHDN, CDR2 FVKESK. The CDR3 extends over 15 amino acids. The CDR3 loop is CASSQDRDIYNEQFF. CDR3 DNA: TGTGCCAGCAGCCAAGATAGGGACATCTACAATGAGCAGTTCTTC. The variable domain in full, with the rest retrieved from reference TRBV14 and TRBJ2-1, is EAGVTQFPSHSVIEKGQTVTLRCDPISGHDNLYWYRRVMGKEIKFLLHFVKESKQDESGMPNNRFLAERTGGTYSTLKVQPAELEDSGVYFCASSQDRDIYNEQFFGPGTRLTVL.